This T cell receptor beta chain was obtained from a study of CD8 T cells in Susac syndrome. An amount of RNA that ranged from roughly 0.45 to 1 ug was reverse transcribed with random hexamers. The TCR beta CDR3 was amplified by immunoSEQ multiplex PCR across 54 Vbeta, 13 Jbeta. TCRdb independently ran MiXCR on the immunoSEQ multiplex PCR reads; one entry per CDR3 protein. The sample includes about 160,000 distinct CDR3 sequences, about 91% of them seen just once. CDR3 length: 16 residues. J was trimmed by 3 bases and V by 5 bases; bases with no gene match: 7. Germline V gene data show CDR1 as SGHRS and CDR2 as YFSETQ. Both CD4+ and CD8+ T cells were negatively isolated, and TEMRA cells underwent FACS enrichment.

Sequenced: CD4+ T cells from PBMCs. The receptor comes from a human donor in good health. V is TRBV5-1 and J is TRBJ2-2, with 10 bases aligning to TRBD2. The CDR3 sequence: CASSLAGGGDTGELFF. CDR3 in DNA: TGCGCCAGCAGTTTAGCGGGAGGAGGGGACACCGGGGAGCTGTTTTTT.